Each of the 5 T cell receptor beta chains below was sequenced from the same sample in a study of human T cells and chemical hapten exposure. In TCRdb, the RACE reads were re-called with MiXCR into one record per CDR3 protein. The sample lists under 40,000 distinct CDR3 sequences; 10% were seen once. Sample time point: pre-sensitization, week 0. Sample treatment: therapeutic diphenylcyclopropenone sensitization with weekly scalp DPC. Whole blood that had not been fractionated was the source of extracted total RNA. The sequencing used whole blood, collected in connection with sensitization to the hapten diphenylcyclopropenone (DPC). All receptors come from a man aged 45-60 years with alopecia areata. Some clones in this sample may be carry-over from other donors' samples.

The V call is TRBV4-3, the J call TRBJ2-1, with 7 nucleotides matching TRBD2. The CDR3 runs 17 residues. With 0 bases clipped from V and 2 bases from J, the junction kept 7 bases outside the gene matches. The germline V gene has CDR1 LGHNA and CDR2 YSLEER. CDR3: CASSQDYSGEPYNEQFF. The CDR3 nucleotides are TGCGCCAGCAGCCAAGATTACAGCGGGGAGCCCTACAATGAGCAGTTCTTC.

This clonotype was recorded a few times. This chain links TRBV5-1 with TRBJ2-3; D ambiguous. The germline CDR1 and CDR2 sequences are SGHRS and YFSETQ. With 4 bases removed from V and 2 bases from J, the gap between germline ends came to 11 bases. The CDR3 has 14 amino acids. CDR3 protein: CASSLPRPTDTQYF. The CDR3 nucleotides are TGCGCCAGCAGCCTGCCGCGGCCCACAGATACGCAGTATTTT.

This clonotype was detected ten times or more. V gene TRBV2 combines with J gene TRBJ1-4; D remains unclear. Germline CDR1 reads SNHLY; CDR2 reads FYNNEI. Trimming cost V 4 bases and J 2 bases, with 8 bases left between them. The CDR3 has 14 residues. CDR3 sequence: CASSVGRTNEKLFF. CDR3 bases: TGTGCCAGCAGTGTCGGGAGGACTAATGAAAAACTGTTTTTT.

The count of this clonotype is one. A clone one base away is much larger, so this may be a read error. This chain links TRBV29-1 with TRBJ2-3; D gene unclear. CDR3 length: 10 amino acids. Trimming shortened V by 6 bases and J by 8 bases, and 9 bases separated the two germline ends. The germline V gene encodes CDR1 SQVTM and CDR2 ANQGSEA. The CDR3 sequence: CSVMAVTQYF. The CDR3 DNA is TGCAGCGTCATGGCAGTTACGCAGTATTTT.

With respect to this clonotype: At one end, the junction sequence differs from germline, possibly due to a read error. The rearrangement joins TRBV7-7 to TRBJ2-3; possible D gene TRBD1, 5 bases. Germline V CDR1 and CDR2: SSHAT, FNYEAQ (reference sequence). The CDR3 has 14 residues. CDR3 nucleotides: TGTGCTAGCAGCTTCCAGGGTAACACAGATACGCAGTATTTT. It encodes CASSFQGNTDTQYF.